This TCR beta chain is from a study of metastatic and nonmetastatic thyroid tumors. Looking at the study overall: The authors compared repertoires across blood and tumor or nodule tissue from malignant and benign thyroid patients.

With MiXCR, TCRdb called clones anew from the PCR reads. This sample has some 34,000 clones; 17% occur once, and the top ten carry more than 4.5%. Regarding the study as a whole: Reportedly, malignant thyroid tumors had significantly higher TCR beta diversity than benign nodules, in blood and tumor.

This clone was seen many times. Its antigen is unidentified. The CDR3 is 13 amino acids. The germline gives CDR1 MNHEY, CDR2 SVGEGT. V was trimmed by 8 bases and J by 5 bases, leaving 15 bases between them. There were no patients who had received any treatment before thyroid surgery. The specimen sequenced was blood. The chain is built from TRBV6-2 or TRBV6-3 and TRBJ2-5; D may be TRBD2 (5 bases). This receptor was identified in a female donor with papillary thyroid cancer or a benign thyroid nodule (not recorded which). Some clones in this sample may be carry-over from other donors' samples. CDR3 nucleotide sequence: TGTGCCAGCCAGAGGGCCCCCGGGGAGACCCAGTACTTC. This translates into CASQRAPGETQYF.